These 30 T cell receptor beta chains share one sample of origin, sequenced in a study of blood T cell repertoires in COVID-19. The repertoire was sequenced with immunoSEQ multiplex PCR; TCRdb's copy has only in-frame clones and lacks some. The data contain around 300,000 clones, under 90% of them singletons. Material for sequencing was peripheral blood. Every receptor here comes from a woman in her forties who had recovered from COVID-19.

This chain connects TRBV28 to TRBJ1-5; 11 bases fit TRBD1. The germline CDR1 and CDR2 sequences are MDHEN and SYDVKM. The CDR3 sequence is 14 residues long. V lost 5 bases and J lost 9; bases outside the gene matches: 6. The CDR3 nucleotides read TGTGCCAGCAGTGAGGGGGACAGGGGGAGGCCCCAGCATTTT. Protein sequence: CASSEGDRGRPQHF.

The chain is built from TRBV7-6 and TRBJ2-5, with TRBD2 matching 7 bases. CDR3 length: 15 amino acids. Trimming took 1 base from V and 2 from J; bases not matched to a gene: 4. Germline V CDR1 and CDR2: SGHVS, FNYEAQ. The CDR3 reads CASSLVQGGQETQYF. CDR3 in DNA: TGTGCCAGCAGCTTAGTGCAGGGAGGGCAAGAGACCCAGTACTTC. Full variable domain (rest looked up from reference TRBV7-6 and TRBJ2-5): GAGVSQSPRYKVTKRGQDVALRCDPISGHVSLYWYRQALGQGPEFLTYFNYEAQQDKSGLPNDRFSAERPEGSISTLTIQRTEQRDSAMYRCASSLVQGGQETQYFGPGTRLLVL.

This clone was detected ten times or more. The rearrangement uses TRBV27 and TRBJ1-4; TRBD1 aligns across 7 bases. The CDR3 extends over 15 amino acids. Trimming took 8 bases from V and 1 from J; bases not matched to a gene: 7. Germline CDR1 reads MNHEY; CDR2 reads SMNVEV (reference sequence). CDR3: CASRYRQGTNEKLFF. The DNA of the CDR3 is TGTGCCAGCCGATACAGACAGGGAACTAATGAAAAACTGTTTTTT. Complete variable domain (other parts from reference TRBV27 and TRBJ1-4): EAQVTQNPRYLITVTGKKLTVTCSQNMNHEYMSWYRQDPGLGLRQIYYSMNVEVTDKGDVPEGYKVSRKEKRNFPLILESPSPNQTSLYFCASRYRQGTNEKLFFGSGTQLSVL.

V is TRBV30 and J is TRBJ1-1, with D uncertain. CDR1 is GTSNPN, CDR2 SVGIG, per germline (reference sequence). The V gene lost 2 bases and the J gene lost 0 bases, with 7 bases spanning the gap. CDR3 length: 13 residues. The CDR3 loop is CAWSQTMNTEAFF. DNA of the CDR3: TGTGCCTGGAGTCAAACAATGAACACTGAAGCTTTCTTT.

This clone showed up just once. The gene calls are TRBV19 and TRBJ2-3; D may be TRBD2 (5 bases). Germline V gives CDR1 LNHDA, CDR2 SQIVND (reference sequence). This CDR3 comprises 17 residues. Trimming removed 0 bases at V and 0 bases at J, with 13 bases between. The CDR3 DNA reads TGTGCCAGTAGTATAGAAGGCGGGTCGGCTAGCACAGATACGCAGTATTTT. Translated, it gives CASSIEGGSASTDTQYF.

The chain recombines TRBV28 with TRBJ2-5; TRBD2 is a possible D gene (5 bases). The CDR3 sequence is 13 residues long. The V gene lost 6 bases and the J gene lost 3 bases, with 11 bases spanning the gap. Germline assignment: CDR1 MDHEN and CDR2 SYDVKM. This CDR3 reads CASRLGVEETQYF. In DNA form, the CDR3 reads TGTGCCAGCAGATTGGGAGTGGAAGAGACCCAGTACTTC.

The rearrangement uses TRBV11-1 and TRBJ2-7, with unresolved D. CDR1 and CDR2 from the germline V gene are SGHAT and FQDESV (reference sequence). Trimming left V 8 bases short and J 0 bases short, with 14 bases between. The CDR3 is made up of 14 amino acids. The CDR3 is CASSVSRSSYEQYF. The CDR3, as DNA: TGTGCCAGCTCGGTCTCTAGGAGCTCCTACGAGCAGTACTTC.

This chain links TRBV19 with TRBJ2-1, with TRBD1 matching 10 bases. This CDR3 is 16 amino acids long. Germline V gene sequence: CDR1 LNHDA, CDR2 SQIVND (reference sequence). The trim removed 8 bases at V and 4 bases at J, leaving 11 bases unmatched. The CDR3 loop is CASEPLTGGGYNEQFF. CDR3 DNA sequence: TGTGCCAGTGAACCACTGACAGGGGGCGGATACAATGAGCAGTTCTTC. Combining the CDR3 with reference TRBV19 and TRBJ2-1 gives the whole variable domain DGGITQSPKYLFRKEGQNVTLSCEQNLNHDAMYWYRQDPGQGLRLIYYSQIVNDFQKGDIAEGYSVSREKKESFPLTVTSAQKNPTAFYLCASEPLTGGGYNEQFFGPGTRLTVL.

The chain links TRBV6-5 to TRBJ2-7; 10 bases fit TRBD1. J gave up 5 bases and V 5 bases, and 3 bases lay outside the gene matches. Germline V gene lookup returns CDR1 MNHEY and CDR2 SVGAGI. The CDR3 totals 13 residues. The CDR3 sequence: CASSTGQGNEQYF. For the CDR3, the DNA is TGTGCCAGCAGTACGGGACAGGGGAACGAGCAGTACTTC.

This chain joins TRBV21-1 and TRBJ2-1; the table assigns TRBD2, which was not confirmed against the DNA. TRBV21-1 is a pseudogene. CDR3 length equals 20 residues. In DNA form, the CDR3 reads TGTGCCAGCAGCAAAGATGTGGCAGCGAAGACTAGCATTGAGTACAATGAGCAGTTCTTC. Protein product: CASSKDVAAKTSIEYNEQFF.

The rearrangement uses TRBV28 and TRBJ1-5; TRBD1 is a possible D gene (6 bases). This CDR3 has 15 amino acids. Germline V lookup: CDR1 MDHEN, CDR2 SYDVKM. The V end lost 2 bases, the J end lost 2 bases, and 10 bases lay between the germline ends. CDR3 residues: CASSLGGFGNQPQHF. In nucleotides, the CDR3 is TGTGCCAGCAGTTTAGGGGGCTTCGGCAATCAGCCCCAGCATTTT.

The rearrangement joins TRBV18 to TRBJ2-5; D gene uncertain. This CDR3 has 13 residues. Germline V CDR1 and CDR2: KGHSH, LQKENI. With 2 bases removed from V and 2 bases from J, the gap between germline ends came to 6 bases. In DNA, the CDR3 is TGTGCCAGCTCACCAAACCTACAAGAGACCCAGTACTTC. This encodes CASSPNLQETQYF.

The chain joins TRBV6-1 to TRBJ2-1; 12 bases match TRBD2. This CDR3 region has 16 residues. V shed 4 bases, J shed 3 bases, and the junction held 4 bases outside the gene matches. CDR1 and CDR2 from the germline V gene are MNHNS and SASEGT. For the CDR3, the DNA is TGTGCCAGCAGTGGTCGACTAGCGGGGGACTACAATGAGCAGTTCTTC. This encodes CASSGRLAGDYNEQFF.

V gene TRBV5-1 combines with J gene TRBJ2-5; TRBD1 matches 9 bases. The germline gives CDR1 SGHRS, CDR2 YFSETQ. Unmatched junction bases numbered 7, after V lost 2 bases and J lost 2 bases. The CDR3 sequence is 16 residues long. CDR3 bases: TGCGCCAGCAGCTTAATAAAGACAGGGGGGCAAGAGACCCAGTACTTC. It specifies CASSLIKTGGQETQYF.

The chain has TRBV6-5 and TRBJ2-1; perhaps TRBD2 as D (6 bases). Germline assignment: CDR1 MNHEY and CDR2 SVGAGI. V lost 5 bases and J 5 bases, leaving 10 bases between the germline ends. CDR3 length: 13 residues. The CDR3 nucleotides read TGTGCCAGCAGTCCCGGGGGAAACAATGAGCAGTTCTTC. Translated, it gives CASSPGGNNEQFF.

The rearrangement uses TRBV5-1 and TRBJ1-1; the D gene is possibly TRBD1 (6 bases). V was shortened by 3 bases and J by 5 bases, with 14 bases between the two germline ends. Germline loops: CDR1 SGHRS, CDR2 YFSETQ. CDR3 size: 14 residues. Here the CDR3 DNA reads TGCGCCAGCAGCTCGCTACAGGGTAGAACTGAAGCTTTCTTT. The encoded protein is CASSSLQGRTEAFF.

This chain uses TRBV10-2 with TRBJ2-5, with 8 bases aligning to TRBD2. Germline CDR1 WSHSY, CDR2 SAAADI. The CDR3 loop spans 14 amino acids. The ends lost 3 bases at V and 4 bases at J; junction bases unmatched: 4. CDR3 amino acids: CASSDVAGLETQYF. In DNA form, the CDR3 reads TGCGCCAGCAGTGATGTAGCGGGATTAGAGACCCAGTACTTC.

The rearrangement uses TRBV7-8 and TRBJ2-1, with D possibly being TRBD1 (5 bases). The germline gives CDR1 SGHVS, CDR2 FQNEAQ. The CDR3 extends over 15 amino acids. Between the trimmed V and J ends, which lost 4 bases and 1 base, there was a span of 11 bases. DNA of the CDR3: TGTGCCAGCAGCTCAGGGCAGGGATCCTACAATGAGCAGTTCTTC. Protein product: CASSSGQGSYNEQFF.

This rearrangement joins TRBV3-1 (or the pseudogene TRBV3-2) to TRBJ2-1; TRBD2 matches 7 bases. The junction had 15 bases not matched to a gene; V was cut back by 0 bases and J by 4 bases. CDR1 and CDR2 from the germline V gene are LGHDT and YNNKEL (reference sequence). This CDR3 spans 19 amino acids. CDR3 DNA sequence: TGTGCCAGCAGCCAAGAATTGGGCCCGGTGGCGGGAGTTTACAATGAGCAGTTCTTC. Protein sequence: CASSQELGPVAGVYNEQFF.

As DNA, the CDR3 is TGTGCCAGCAGCAAGGGGGATGGGGAGCAGTTCTTC. Its protein is CASSKGDGEQFF. The genes are TRBV7-3 and TRBJ2-1, with D maybe TRBD1 (6 bases). The CDR3 has 12 amino acids. Trimming stripped 5 bases from V and 10 bases from J, with 12 bases between. In germline, CDR1 is SGHTA, CDR2 FQGTGA.

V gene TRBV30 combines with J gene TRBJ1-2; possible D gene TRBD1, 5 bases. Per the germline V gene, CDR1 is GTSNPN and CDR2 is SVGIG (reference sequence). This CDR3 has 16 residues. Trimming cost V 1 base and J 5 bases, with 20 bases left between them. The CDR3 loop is CAWSAPWGGIRYGYTF. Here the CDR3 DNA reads TGTGCCTGGAGTGCCCCTTGGGGGGGAATACGTTATGGCTACACCTTC.

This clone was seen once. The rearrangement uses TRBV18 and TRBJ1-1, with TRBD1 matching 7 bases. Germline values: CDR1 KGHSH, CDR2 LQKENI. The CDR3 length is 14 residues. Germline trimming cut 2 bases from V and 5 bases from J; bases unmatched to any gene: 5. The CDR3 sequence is CASSPIRGRTEAFF. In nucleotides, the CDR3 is TGTGCCAGCTCACCAATAAGGGGGCGTACTGAAGCTTTCTTT.

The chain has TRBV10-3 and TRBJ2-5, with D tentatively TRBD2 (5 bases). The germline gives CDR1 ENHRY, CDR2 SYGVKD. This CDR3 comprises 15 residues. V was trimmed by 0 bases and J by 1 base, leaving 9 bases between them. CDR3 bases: TGTGCCATCAGTGAGTCGAGTGGAGGCCAAGAGACCCAGTACTTC. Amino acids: CAISESSGGQETQYF.

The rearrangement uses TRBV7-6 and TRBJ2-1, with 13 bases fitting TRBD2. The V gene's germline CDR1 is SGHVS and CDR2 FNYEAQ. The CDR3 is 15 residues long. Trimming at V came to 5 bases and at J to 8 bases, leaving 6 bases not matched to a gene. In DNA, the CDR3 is TGTGCCAGCAGCATCGGGACTAGCGGGGTTGATGAGCAGTTCTTC. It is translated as CASSIGTSGVDEQFF.

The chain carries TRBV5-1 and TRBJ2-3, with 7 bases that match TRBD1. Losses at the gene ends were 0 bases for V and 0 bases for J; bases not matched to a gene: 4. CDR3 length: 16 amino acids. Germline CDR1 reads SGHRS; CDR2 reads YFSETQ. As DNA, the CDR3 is TGCGCCAGCAGCTTGGGGGCAGGGGGAAGCACAGATACGCAGTATTTT. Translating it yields CASSLGAGGSTDTQYF.

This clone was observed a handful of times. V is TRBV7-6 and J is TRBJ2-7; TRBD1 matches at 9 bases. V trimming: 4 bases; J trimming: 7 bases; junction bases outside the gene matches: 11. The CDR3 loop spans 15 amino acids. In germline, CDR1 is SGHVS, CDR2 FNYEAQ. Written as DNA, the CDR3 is TGTGCCAGCAGCTCCGGGACAGGGACCATAATAGAGCAGTACTTC. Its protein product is CASSSGTGTIIEQYF.

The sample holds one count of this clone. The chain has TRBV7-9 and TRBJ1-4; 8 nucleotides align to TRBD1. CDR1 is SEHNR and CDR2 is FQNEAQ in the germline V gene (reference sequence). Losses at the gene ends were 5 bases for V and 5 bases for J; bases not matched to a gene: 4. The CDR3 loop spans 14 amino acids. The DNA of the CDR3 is TGTGCCAGCAGCCTCGGGACAGGAAATGAAAAACTGTTTTTT. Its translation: CASSLGTGNEKLFF.

The CDR3 loop reads CASSPGLASTSNTGELFF. DNA for the CDR3: TGTGCCAGCAGCCCGGGACTAGCGAGTACGTCTAACACCGGGGAGCTGTTTTTT. The V and J genes are TRBV7-9 and TRBJ2-2, with 10 bases aligning to TRBD2. This CDR3 spans 18 amino acids. Unmatched junction bases numbered 11, after V lost 5 bases and J lost 2 bases. CDR1 SEHNR and CDR2 FQNEAQ come from the germline V gene (reference sequence).

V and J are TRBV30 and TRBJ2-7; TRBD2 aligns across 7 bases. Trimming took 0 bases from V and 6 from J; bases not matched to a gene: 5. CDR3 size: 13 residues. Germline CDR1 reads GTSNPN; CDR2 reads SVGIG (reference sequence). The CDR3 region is CAWSVQGEGEQYF. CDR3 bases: TGTGCCTGGAGTGTACAAGGGGAGGGCGAGCAGTACTTC.

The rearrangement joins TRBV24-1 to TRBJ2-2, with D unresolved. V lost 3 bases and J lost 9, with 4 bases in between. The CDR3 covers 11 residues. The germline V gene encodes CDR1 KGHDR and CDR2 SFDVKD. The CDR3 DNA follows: TGTGCCACCAGTGATAACTGGGAGCTGTTTTTT. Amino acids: CATSDNWELFF.